This TCR beta chain was retrieved from a study of blood T cell repertoires in COVID-19. Study overall: Samples taken during acute and convalescent COVID-19 were collected in the United States, Italy and Spain. T cells, B-cell-depleted T cells, or PBMCs supplied cDNA or gDNA.

In the study's own analysis: Amplification of reference gene primers provided the estimated nucleated cell counts. Sequenced by immunoSEQ multiplex PCR; TCRdb stores in-frame clones only, minus some. D and trimming come from the DNA, and the V and J calls and clone size come from that table. The repertoire holds 150,000 or so clones, 86% seen once, with around 6.6% in the top ten. This CDR3 has 12 amino acids. Trimming shortened V by 3 bases and J by 7 bases, and 7 bases separated the two germline ends. Germline V CDR1 and CDR2: ENHRY, SYGVKD. This sequence joins TRBV10-3 and TRBJ2-1, with TRBD2 as a possible D gene (6 bases). The sample comprised peripheral blood. This TCR was recovered from a man in his forties or fifties with active or convalescent COVID-19. The CDR3 coding sequence is TGTGCCATCAGTGATCGGGGGAATGAGCAGTTCTTC. Translation gives CAISDRGNEQFF.